Each of the 6 T cell receptor beta chains below was sequenced from the same sample in a study of T-cell reconstitution after alpha-beta-depleted transplantation in children. Unique molecular identifiers were incorporated during preparation of the TCRbeta library. TCRdb fed the PCR reads into MiXCR, producing one record per CDR3 protein. The data hold about 400,000 distinct CDR3 sequences, with around 20% observed a single time. The sample in question was PBMCs from the stem cell graft donor, obtained from the stem cell graft. The origin of the receptors is a human donor who donated a stem cell graft to a child with acute myeloid leukemia.

This clonotype came up many times. The chain couples TRBV29-1 to TRBJ1-5, with no clear D. V was cut by 5 bases and J by 0 bases, with 8 bases left in between. CDR1 and CDR2 (germline): SQVTM, ANQGSEA. The CDR3 loop spans 13 amino acids. CDR3 sequence reads: CSVLVNSNQPQHF. The CDR3 DNA is TGCAGCGTTTTGGTGAATAGCAATCAGCCCCAGCATTTT.

The rearrangement joins TRBV15 to TRBJ2-7, with 10 positions matching TRBD1. Trimming took 3 bases from V and 4 from J; bases not matched to a gene: 6. Germline V CDR1 and CDR2: LNHNV, YYDKDF (reference sequence). The CDR3 has 15 amino acids. CDR3 amino acids: CATSRMGQGLYEQYF. The DNA for the CDR3 is TGTGCCACCAGCAGGATGGGACAGGGGCTTTACGAGCAGTACTTC.

This clonotype was seen repeatedly, ten times or more. The chain uses TRBV12-3 or TRBV12-4 and TRBJ2-2; 8 bases map to TRBD1. J gave up 7 bases and V 5 bases, and 9 bases lay outside the gene matches. This CDR3 has 15 amino acids. CDR3 nucleotides: TGTGCCAGCAGTACCAGAGACAGGGGTGGCGGGGAGCTGTTTTTT. Encoded protein: CASSTRDRGGGELFF.

The rearrangement joins TRBV7-8 to TRBJ2-7; no definite D call. Trimming shortened V by 5 bases and J by 2 bases, and 10 bases separated the two germline ends. This CDR3 is built from 13 residues. The germline V gene encodes CDR1 SGHVS and CDR2 FQNEAQ. This chain's CDR3 is CASSAAVTYEQYF. The CDR3 nucleotides read TGTGCCAGCAGCGCGGCAGTAACCTACGAGCAGTACTTC.

CDR3 sequence: CASISERFPYEQYF. The DNA for the CDR3 is TGTGCCAGCATTAGCGAACGATTTCCCTACGAGCAGTACTTC. The chain uses TRBV3-1 and TRBJ2-7, with TRBD2 as a possible D gene (5 bases). CDR1 is LGHDT and CDR2 is YNNKEL in the germline V gene (reference sequence). CDR3 length: 14 amino acids. Trimming shortened V by 7 bases and J by 2 bases, and 15 bases separated the two germline ends.

This clonotype was detected only a few times. This rearrangement joins TRBV20-1 to TRBJ2-7; D possibly corresponds to TRBD2 (5 bases). Germline lookup yields CDR1 DFQATT and CDR2 SNEGSKA (reference sequence). V lost 2 bases to trimming and J lost 4 bases, with 12 bases between them. This CDR3 region has 13 residues. The CDR3 reads CSARREGVYEQYF. The CDR3, as DNA: TGCAGTGCTAGAAGAGAGGGTGTGTACGAGCAGTACTTC.